This is a list of T cell receptor beta chains from one sample in a study of cytomegalovirus exposure and HLA in healthy donors. TCRdb keeps only in-frame clones here, not all; method: immunoSEQ multiplex PCR. The data contain under 200,000 clones, approximately 82% of them seen just once; the ten biggest clones take up 1.5% to 2%. Specimen: PBMCs. The receptors shown here come from a woman between 18 and 30 years old in good health and CMV-seronegative. The CDR3 runs from the conserved cysteine through the conserved F or W. Fields, in order: J gene, D gene, V gene, clone size, CDR3 protein, CDR3 DNA. A D gene is named only where the DNA matches it firmly. Size values are once, few and many counts, or a class for expanded clones, and some rows have none.

TRBJ2-1	NA	TRBV9	NA	CASSENFESGSSYNEQFF	TGTGCCAGCAGCGAAAATTTCGAAAGCGGAAGCTCCTACAATGAGCAGTTCTTC
TRBJ1-1	NA	TRBV6-5	NA	CASSYSSGVGTEAFF	TGTGCCAGCAGTTACTCCTCAGGGGTAGGGACTGAAGCTTTCTTT
TRBJ2-1	TRBD1	TRBV10-2	NA	CASSESIGGARGYNEQFF	TGCGCCAGCAGTGAGTCGATAGGGGGCGCTCGCGGCTACAATGAGCAGTTCTTC
TRBJ2-1	NA	TRBV11-3	NA	CASSLARDNEQFF	TGTGCCAGCAGCTTAGCACGGGACAATGAGCAGTTCTTC
TRBJ1-1	NA	TRBV5-1	few	CASSLWRAGGPMNTEAFF	TGCGCCAGCAGCTTGTGGCGTGCCGGAGGCCCTATGAACACTGAAGCTTTCTTT
TRBJ2-1	NA	TRBV4-1	few	CASSHAPRGNEQFF	TGCGCCAGCAGCCACGCTCCCAGGGGCAATGAGCAGTTCTTC
TRBJ1-5	NA	TRBV7-2	NA	CASSLAGAIQPQHF	TGTGCCAGCAGCTTAGCGGGAGCGATTCAGCCCCAGCATTTT
TRBJ1-5	NA	TRBV6-5	NA	CASSNFLQPQHF	TGTGCCAGCAGTAACTTCCTGCAGCCCCAGCATTTT
TRBJ2-3	TRBD2	TRBV4-3	NA	CASSQEVPAGVADTQYF	TGCGCCAGCAGCCAAGAGGTTCCAGCGGGAGTGGCAGATACGCAGTATTTT
TRBJ1-1	NA	TRBV28	NA	CASSFRGGKTEAFF	TGTGCCAGCAGTTTCAGGGGAGGGAAGACTGAAGCTTTCTTT
TRBJ2-5	NA	TRBV9	once	CASSVAGVIETQYF	TGTGCCAGCAGCGTAGCAGGGGTGATAGAGACCCAGTACTTC
TRBJ1-4	NA	TRBV18	NA	CASSPTESYLSTNEKLFF	TGTGCCAGCTCACCGACAGAATCCTACCTTTCAACTAATGAAAAACTGTTTTTT
TRBJ1-2	NA	TRBV28	NA	CASTGSWQGNYGYTF	TGTGCCAGCACGGGTTCTTGGCAGGGAAACTATGGCTACACCTTC
TRBJ1-1	NA	TRBV7-6	NA	CASSRYERGQNTEAFF	TGTGCCAGCAGCCGATACGAAAGGGGACAGAACACTGAAGCTTTCTTT
TRBJ2-7	TRBD2	TRBV7-2	NA	CASSLEGLAFGEQYF	TGTGCCAGCAGCTTAGAGGGACTAGCGTTTGGCGAGCAGTACTTC
TRBJ1-1	NA	TRBV11-3	NA	CASSAGTNTEAFF	TGTGCCAGCAGCGCCGGGACTAACACTGAAGCTTTCTTT
TRBJ2-7	TRBD1	TRBV27	NA	CASSLWGTGIYEQYF	TGTGCCAGCAGTTTATGGGGGACAGGGATCTACGAGCAGTACTTC
TRBJ1-2	NA	TRBV5-4	NA	CASTSGEGYPEGYTF	TGTGCCAGCACCTCCGGGGAAGGCTACCCAGAGGGCTACACCTTC
TRBJ2-7	TRBD1	TRBV10-1	NA	CASSGQGASEQYF	TGCGCCAGCAGCGGACAGGGGGCGTCTGAGCAGTACTTC
TRBJ2-2	NA	TRBV6-5	NA	CASSYSTAGELFF	TGTGCCAGCAGTTATTCGACAGCGGGGGAGCTGTTTTTT
TRBJ2-7	NA	TRBV7-2	once	CASSTNLASAYEQYF	TGTGCCAGCAGCACCAACCTAGCCAGTGCCTACGAGCAGTACTTC
TRBJ2-7	NA	TRBV27	NA	CASSLSGVVYEQYF	TGTGCCAGCAGTTTGAGCGGAGTTGTGTACGAGCAGTACTTC
TRBJ2-2	NA	TRBV30	NA	CACRLRDTGELFF	TGTGCCTGCAGATTGAGGGACACCGGGGAGCTGTTTTTT
TRBJ2-1	NA	TRBV29-1	NA	CSVGLSGTRRYNEQFF	TGCAGCGTTGGCCTCTCCGGGACAAGGCGCTACAATGAGCAGTTCTTC
TRBJ2-3	TRBD2	TRBV6-5	NA	CASSYRGGRDTQYF	TGTGCCAGCAGTTACCGCGGGGGAAGAGATACGCAGTATTTT
TRBJ2-7	NA	TRBV30	NA	CAWSEPTYSSYEQYF	TGTGCCTGGAGTGAGCCAACTTACAGCTCCTACGAGCAGTACTTC
TRBJ2-1	TRBD2	TRBV4-3	NA	CASSQEGAGGEGGNEQFF	TGCGCCAGCAGCCAAGAAGGGGCGGGAGGGGAGGGAGGCAATGAGCAGTTCTTC
TRBJ1-2	NA	TRBV6-5	NA	CASSGTAGYTF	TGTGCCAGCAGTGGAACAGCTGGCTACACCTTC
TRBJ2-1	NA	TRBV9	NA	CASSVLAVDNEQFF	TGTGCCAGCAGCGTATTAGCGGTTGACAATGAGCAGTTCTTC
TRBJ2-7	TRBD1	TRBV19	NA	CATATGVYEQYF	TGTGCCACAGCGACAGGGGTCTACGAGCAGTACTTC
TRBJ2-3	TRBD2	TRBV11-3	once	CASSPGLAGVSTDTQYF	TGTGCCAGCAGTCCCGGACTAGCGGGAGTCAGCACAGATACGCAGTATTTT
TRBJ2-7	TRBD2	TRBV19	NA	CATGLAGAEQYF	TGTGCCACCGGACTAGCGGGAGCCGAGCAGTACTTC
TRBJ2-1	NA	TRBV6-6	few	CASSPSRTGNEQFF	TGTGCCAGCAGTCCATCCAGGACTGGCAATGAGCAGTTCTTC
TRBJ1-4	NA	TRBV7-2	NA	CASSLGAYGTNEKLFF	TGTGCCAGCAGCTTAGGGGCCTATGGGACTAATGAAAAACTGTTTTTT
TRBJ2-7	NA	TRBV4-3	NA	CASSQDLVSSCEQYF	TGCGCCAGCAGCCAAGATCTAGTTTCATCGTGCGAGCAGTACTTC
TRBJ1-4	NA	TRBV27	NA	CASSLSRRWTTNEKLFF	TGTGCCAGCAGTTTATCGCGGAGGTGGACAACTAATGAAAAACTGTTTTTT
TRBJ2-1	TRBD2	TRBV30	NA	CAWSIGTSGSYDEQFF	TGTGCCTGGAGCATAGGGACTAGCGGGAGTTATGATGAGCAGTTCTTC
TRBJ1-2	TRBD1	TRBV9	many	CASSLPRGQGLF	TGTGCCAGCAGCCTCCCAAGGGGGCAGGGCCTCTTC
TRBJ2-1	NA	TRBV7-9	once	CASSITSEGEQFF	TGTGCCAGCAGTATAACCAGCGAAGGTGAGCAGTTCTTC
TRBJ1-5	TRBD1	TRBV6-5	few	CATRRDSSNQPQHF	TGTGCCACCCGAAGGGACAGCAGCAATCAGCCCCAGCATTTT
TRBJ2-7	NA	TRBV5-1	NA	CASSLGRDPPGEQYF	TGCGCCAGCAGCTTGGGGCGGGATCCCCCCGGCGAGCAGTACTTC
TRBJ1-3	TRBD1	TRBV29-1	NA	CSVEARTGGLESGNTIYF	TGCAGCGTTGAAGCCAGGACAGGGGGCTTGGAATCTGGAAACACCATATATTTT
TRBJ1-2	NA	TRBV4-3	few	CASSQEAGVGYTF	TGCGCCAGCAGCCAAGAGGCAGGGGTGGGCTACACCTTC
TRBJ2-1	TRBD2	TRBV10-2	NA	CASATSGGTNEQFF	TGCGCCAGTGCGACTAGCGGCGGTACCAATGAGCAGTTCTTC
TRBJ2-2	NA	TRBV19	NA	CASSFSSGQLWERVTGELFF	TGTGCCAGTAGTTTTTCGTCGGGACAGCTATGGGAGCGGGTGACCGGGGAGCTGTTTTTT
TRBJ1-2	NA	TRBV4-2	NA	CASSQEIGAALYGYTF	TGTGCCAGCAGCCAAGAGATAGGGGCGGCCCTCTATGGCTACACCTTC
TRBJ1-4	NA	TRBV7-9	NA	CSSSSQQLATNEKLFF	TGTTCCAGCAGCTCACAGCAGTTAGCAACTAATGAAAAACTGTTTTTT
TRBJ2-7	TRBD2	TRBV9	NA	CASSGTSGTYEQYF	TGTGCCAGCAGCGGGACTAGCGGGACCTACGAGCAGTACTTC
TRBJ1-1	NA	TRBV19	once	CASSMNMGDYTEAFF	TGTGCCAGTAGTATGAATATGGGGGACTACACTGAAGCTTTCTTT
TRBJ2-1	NA	TRBV27	NA	CASSHSPREYLGEQFF	TGTGCCAGCAGTCATTCTCCTCGGGAGTATCTCGGTGAGCAGTTCTTC
TRBJ2-1	TRBD1	TRBV5-4	few	CASSLGQGPAEPYNEQFF	TGTGCCAGCAGCCTCGGACAGGGTCCAGCGGAGCCATACAATGAGCAGTTCTTC
TRBJ2-3	NA	TRBV5-6	NA	CASTSAGVGTDTQYF	TGTGCCAGCACCTCAGCGGGCGTGGGGACAGATACGCAGTATTTT
TRBJ2-3	TRBD2	TRBV9	few	CASSFRRGELADTDTQYF	TGTGCCAGCAGCTTTCGGCGGGGGGAGTTAGCGGACACAGATACGCAGTATTTT
TRBJ2-2	TRBD2	TRBV5-8	NA	CASSLPSGRAELFF	TGTGCCAGCAGCTTACCTAGCGGGAGGGCCGAGCTGTTTTTT